These 11 T cell receptor beta chains were sequenced from one sample in a study of cytomegalovirus exposure and HLA in healthy donors. A multiplex PCR was run with 60 Vbeta primers and 13 Jbeta primers. Some clones are missing from TCRdb's copy, which holds only in-frame ones; the method was immunoSEQ multiplex PCR. Of about 69,000 clones in the sample, 60% to 85% were seen once. Sequencing used PBMCs. These receptors came from a man aged 18 to 29 in good health and CMV-seronegative.

V and J are TRBV21-1 and TRBJ2-4; the table's D gene call, TRBD2, was not cross checked with the DNA. TRBV21-1 is a pseudogene. CDR3 length equals 17 residues. The CDR3 sequence: CASSPRRSCRRRNIQYF. For the CDR3, the DNA is TGTGCCAGCAGCCCCCGGAGGTCGTGTAGACGTCGAAACATTCAGTACTTC.

The chain combines TRBV7-9 with TRBJ2-6; weak D call: TRBD2 (6 bases). The CDR3 is 17 residues long. Deletions cut 8 bases from V and 0 bases from J, with 17 bases between. Germline V lookup: CDR1 SEHNR, CDR2 FQNEAQ (reference sequence). The CDR3 is CASGQRDSNSGANVLTF. CDR3 sequence (DNA): TGTGCCAGCGGCCAACGGGACTCTAACTCTGGGGCCAACGTCCTGACTTTC.

This chain joins TRBV28 and TRBJ1-1; D not certain. The length of the CDR3 is 14 residues. With 5 bases removed from V and 0 bases from J, the gap between germline ends came to 10 bases. Germline CDR1 is MDHEN and CDR2 is SYDVKM. CDR3 sequence: CASSAQSMNTEAFF. The DNA of the CDR3 is TGTGCCAGCAGTGCACAGAGCATGAACACTGAAGCTTTCTTT.

CDR3: CASSLNHRVETQYF. Written as DNA, the CDR3 is TGTGCCAGCAGTCTCAACCACAGGGTGGAGACCCAGTACTTC. This rearrangement joins TRBV6-5 to TRBJ2-5; TRBD1 is a possible D gene (6 bases). This CDR3 is built from 14 residues. Germline V gene data show CDR1 as MNHEY and CDR2 as SVGAGI. V lost 5 bases and J lost 5, with 15 bases in between.

The gene calls are TRBV12-5 and TRBJ2-3, with 14 bases that match TRBD2. Per germline, CDR1 LGHNT and CDR2 FRNRAP. Trimming took 6 bases from V and 3 from J; bases not matched to a gene: 2. The CDR3 is 15 amino acids. CDR3 in amino acids: CASGTSGGVTDTQYF. In DNA form, the CDR3 reads TGTGCTAGTGGGACTAGCGGGGGGGTAACAGATACGCAGTATTTT.

The chain uses TRBV15 and TRBJ2-3; D not resolved. Trimming pared 0 bases from V and 0 bases from J, leaving 7 bases between. Germline CDR1 and CDR2: LNHNV and YYDKDF (reference sequence). The CDR3 has 15 amino acids. In DNA, the CDR3 is TGTGCCACCAGCAGAGAGGCCCTTAGCACAGATACGCAGTATTTT. It encodes CATSREALSTDTQYF.

The chain uses TRBV5-1 and TRBJ2-1; TRBD2 matches at 8 bases. The CDR3 is 16 amino acids. V gave up 3 bases and J gave up 5 bases; unmatched junction bases: 10. Germline V gene lookup returns CDR1 SGHRS and CDR2 YFSETQ. The CDR3 nucleotides read TGCGCCAGCAGCTCCTGGTTAACGGGGGGGGACAATGAGCAGTTCTTC. Translating gives CASSSWLTGGDNEQFF. Full variable domain (remainder filled in from reference TRBV5-1 and TRBJ2-1): KAGVTQTPRYLIKTRGQQVTLSCSPISGHRSVSWYQQTPGQGLQFLFEYFSETQRNKGNFPGRFSGRQFSNSRSEMNVSTLELGDSALYLCASSSWLTGGDNEQFFGPGTRLTVL.

This clone was seen just once. V usage is TRBV7-2 and J usage is TRBJ1-2; weak D call: TRBD1 (6 bases). V was shortened by 5 bases and J by 8 bases, with 15 bases between the two germline ends. The CDR3 loop spans 13 amino acids. Germline V gene lookup returns CDR1 SGHTA and CDR2 FQGNSA. In DNA, the CDR3 is TGTGCCAGCAGCCGCAACAGGGTGGGAGGCTACACCTTC. Translating gives CASSRNRVGGYTF. The full variable domain, rest sourced from reference TRBV7-2 and TRBJ1-2, is GAGVSQSPSNKVTEKGKDVELRCDPISGHTALYWYRQSLGQGLEFLIYFQGNSAPDKSGLPSDRFSAERTGGSVSTLTIQRTQQEDSAVYLCASSRNRVGGYTFGSGTRLTVV.

CDR3 residues: CASLARELRETQYF. CDR3 sequence (DNA): TGTGCCAGCTTAGCCCGGGAGTTGCGGGAGACCCAGTACTTC. The V call is TRBV21-1, the J call TRBJ2-5; the table gives TRBD2 as D, unverified against the DNA. TRBV21-1 is reported as a pseudogene. The CDR3 contains 14 residues.

The chain is built from TRBV7-8 and TRBJ1-1; D unresolved. The CDR3 has 13 amino acids. Germline values: CDR1 SGHVS, CDR2 FQNEAQ. Trimming took off 2 bases at V and 7 bases at J, with 11 bases between the two ends. The CDR3 coding sequence is TGTGCCAGCAGCTTATTGACGGGTTTTGAAGCTTTCTTT. This codes for CASSLLTGFEAFF.

The V call is TRBV5-4, the J call TRBJ2-3; 9 nucleotides line up with TRBD1. Germline CDR1 reads SGHNT; CDR2 reads YYREEE (reference sequence). This CDR3 comprises 14 residues. J was trimmed by 0 bases and V by 7 bases; bases with no gene match: 3. The CDR3 DNA follows: TGTGCCAGCTCACAGGGGGCGAGCACAGATACGCAGTATTTT. Its translation: CASSQGASTDTQYF.